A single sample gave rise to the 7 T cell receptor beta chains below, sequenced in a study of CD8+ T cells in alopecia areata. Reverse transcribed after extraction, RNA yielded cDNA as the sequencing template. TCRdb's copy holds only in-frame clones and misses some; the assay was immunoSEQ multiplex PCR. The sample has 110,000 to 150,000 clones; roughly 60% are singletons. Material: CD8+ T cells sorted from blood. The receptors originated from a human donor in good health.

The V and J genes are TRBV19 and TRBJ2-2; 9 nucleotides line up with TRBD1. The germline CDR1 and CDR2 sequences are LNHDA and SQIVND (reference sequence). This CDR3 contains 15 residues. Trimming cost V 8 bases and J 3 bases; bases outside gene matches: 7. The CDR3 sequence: CASSPGQGHTGELFF. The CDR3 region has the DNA TGTGCCAGTTCACCGGGACAGGGCCACACCGGGGAGCTGTTTTTT.

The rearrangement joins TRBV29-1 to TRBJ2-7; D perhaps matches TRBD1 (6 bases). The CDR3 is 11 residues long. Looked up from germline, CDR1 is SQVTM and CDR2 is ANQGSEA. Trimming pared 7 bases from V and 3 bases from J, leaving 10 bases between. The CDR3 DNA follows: TGCAGCGCCTACAGGGACTACGAGCAGTACTTC. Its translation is CSAYRDYEQYF.

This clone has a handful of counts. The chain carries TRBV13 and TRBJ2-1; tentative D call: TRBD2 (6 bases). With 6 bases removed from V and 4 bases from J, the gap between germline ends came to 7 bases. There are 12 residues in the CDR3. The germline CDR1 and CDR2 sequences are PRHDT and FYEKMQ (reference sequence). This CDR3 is CASRAGYNEQFF. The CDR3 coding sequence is TGTGCCAGCAGGGCGGGGTACAATGAGCAGTTCTTC.

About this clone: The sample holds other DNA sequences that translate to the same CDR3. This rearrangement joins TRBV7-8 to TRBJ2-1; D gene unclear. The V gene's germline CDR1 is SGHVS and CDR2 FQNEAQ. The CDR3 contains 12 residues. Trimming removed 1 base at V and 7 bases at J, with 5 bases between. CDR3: CASSLVRNEQFF. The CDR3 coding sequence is TGTGCCAGCAGCTTAGTTAGGAATGAGCAGTTCTTC.

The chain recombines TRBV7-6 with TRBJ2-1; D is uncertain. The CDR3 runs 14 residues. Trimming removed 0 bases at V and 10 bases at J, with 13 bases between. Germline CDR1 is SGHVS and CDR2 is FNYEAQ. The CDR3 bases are TGTGCCAGCAGCTTAGCAACTACCAAGGGCGAGCAGTTCTTC. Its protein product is CASSLATTKGEQFF.

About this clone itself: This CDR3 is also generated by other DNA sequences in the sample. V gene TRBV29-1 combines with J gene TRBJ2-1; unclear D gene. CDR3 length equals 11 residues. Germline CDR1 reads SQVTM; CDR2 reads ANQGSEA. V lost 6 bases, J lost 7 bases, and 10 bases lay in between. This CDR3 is CSVPTRNEQFF. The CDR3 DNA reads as TGCAGCGTCCCAACACGGAATGAGCAGTTCTTC.

CDR3 sequence: CASSFRSFLPNTEAFF. For the CDR3, the DNA is TGTGCCAGCAGCTTCAGGAGTTTTCTACCCAACACTGAAGCTTTCTTT. The chain is built from TRBV5-4 and TRBJ1-1; D remains ambiguous. Between the trimmed V and J ends, which lost 2 bases and 2 bases, there was a span of 16 bases. This CDR3 has 16 amino acids. Germline CDR1 SGHNT, CDR2 YYREEE (reference sequence).